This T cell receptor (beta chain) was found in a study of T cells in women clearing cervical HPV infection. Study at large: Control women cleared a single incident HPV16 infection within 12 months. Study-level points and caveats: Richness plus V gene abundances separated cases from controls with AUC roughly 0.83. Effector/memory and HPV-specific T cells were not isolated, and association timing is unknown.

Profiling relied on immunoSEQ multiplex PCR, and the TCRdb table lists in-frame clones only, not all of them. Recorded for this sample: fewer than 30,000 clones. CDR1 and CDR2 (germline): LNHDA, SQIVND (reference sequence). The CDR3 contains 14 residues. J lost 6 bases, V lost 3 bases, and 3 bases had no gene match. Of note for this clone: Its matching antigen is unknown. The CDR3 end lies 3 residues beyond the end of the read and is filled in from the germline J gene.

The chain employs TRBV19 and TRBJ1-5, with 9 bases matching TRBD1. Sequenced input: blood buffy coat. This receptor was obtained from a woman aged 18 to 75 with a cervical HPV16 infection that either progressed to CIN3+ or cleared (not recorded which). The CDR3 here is CASSINRGPQPQHF. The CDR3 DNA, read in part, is TGTGCCAGTAGTATCAACAGGGGGCCTCAGCCC. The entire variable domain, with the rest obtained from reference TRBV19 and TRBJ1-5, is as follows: DGGITQSPKYLFRKEGQNVTLSCEQNLNHDAMYWYRQDPGQGLRLIYYSQIVNDFQKGDIAEGYSVSREKKESFPLTVTSAQKNPTAFYLCASSINRGPQPQHFGDGTRLSIL.